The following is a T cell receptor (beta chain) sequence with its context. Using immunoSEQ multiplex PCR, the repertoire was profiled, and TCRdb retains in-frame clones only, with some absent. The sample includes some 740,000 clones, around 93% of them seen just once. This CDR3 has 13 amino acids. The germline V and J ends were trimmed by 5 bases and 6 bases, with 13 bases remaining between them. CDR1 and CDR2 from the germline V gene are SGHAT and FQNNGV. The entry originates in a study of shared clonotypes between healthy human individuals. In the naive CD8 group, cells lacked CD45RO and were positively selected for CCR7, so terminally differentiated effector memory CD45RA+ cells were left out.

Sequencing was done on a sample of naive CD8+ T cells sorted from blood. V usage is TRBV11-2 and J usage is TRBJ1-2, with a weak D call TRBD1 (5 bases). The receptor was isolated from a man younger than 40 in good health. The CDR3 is CASSPGTLNGYTF. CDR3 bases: TGTGCCAGCAGCCCCGGGACGCTAAATGGCTACACCTTC.